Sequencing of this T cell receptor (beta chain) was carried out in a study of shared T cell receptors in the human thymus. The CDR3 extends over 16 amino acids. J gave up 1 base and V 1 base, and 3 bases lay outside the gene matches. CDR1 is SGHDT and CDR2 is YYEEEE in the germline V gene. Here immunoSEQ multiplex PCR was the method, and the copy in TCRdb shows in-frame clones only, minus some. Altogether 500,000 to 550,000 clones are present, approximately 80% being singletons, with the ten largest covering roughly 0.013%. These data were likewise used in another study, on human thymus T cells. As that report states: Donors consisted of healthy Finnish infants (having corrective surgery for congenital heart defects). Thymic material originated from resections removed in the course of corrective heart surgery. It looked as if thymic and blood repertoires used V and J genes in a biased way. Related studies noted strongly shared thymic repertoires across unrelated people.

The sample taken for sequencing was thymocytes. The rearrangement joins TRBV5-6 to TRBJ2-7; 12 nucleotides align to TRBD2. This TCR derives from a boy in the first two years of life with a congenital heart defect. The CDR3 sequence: CASSLSGLAGSYEQYF. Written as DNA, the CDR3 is TGTGCCAGCAGCTTGTCTGGACTAGCGGGGTCCTACGAGCAGTACTTC.